The TCR beta chain under discussion was sequenced for a study of cytomegalovirus exposure and HLA in healthy donors. Study-level points and caveats: Immune exposure was documented only through CMV serostatus. A highly shared variant cluster was judged a likely technical artifact.

This CDR3 comprises 14 residues. V lost 3 bases, J lost 0 bases, and 10 bases lay in between. In germline, CDR1 is SGHNT, CDR2 YYREEE (reference sequence). This PCR relied on a set of 60 Vbeta primers and 13 Jbeta primers. This table comes from immunoSEQ multiplex PCR, and its TCRdb copy is limited to in-frame clones, with some not included. The data show around 92,000 clones, 65% to 75% seen once. As regards this clone: Its antigen is not known.

This TCR came from a female donor in good health and CMV-seropositive. Input material: PBMCs. The chain recombines TRBV5-4 with TRBJ2-7; D is possibly TRBD1 (6 bases). Here the CDR3 DNA reads TGTGCCAGCAGCTATCAGGGGAACTCCTACGAGCAGTACTTC. It codes for CASSYQGNSYEQYF.